The 26 T cell receptor beta chains reported below all come from one sample, sequenced in a study of cytomegalovirus exposure and HLA in healthy donors. 60 Vbeta and 13 Jbeta primers were used in PCR. The table came from immunoSEQ multiplex PCR; TCRdb's copy has only in-frame clones and leaves some out. The repertoire has about 150,000 clones, roughly 80% of them found once; the top ten carry 10% to 15%. The specimen sequenced was PBMCs. These receptors came from a man aged 40-49 years in good health and CMV-seropositive.

The chain employs TRBV30 and TRBJ2-5; TRBD2 is a possible D gene (5 bases). The germline gives CDR1 GTSNPN, CDR2 SVGIG (reference sequence). The CDR3 has 11 residues. With 0 bases removed from V and 11 bases from J, the gap between germline ends came to 10 bases. This chain's CDR3 is CAWSVILEQYF. The CDR3 DNA reads as TGTGCCTGGAGTGTTATACTAGAGCAGTACTTC.

V is TRBV6-5 and J is TRBJ1-1; unclear D gene. The CDR3 has 14 amino acids. Germline V CDR1 and CDR2: MNHEY, SVGAGI. V lost 6 bases to trimming and J lost 1 base, with 12 bases between them. This CDR3 is CASSLGLQNTEAFF. DNA of the CDR3: TGTGCCAGCAGCCTCGGGTTACAGAACACTGAAGCTTTCTTT.

This chain uses TRBV7-8 with TRBJ2-7; D is unclear. The CDR3 extends over 12 amino acids. The V and J ends lost 1 base and 8 bases respectively, with 9 bases between them. Germline V lookup: CDR1 SGHVS, CDR2 FQNEAQ. The CDR3 region has the DNA TGTGCCAGCAGCTTAGGCGGAAATAAGCAGTACTTC. Translation: CASSLGGNKQYF.

V and J are TRBV4-2 and TRBJ2-4; D may be TRBD1 (5 bases). Germline V gene sequence: CDR1 LGHNA, CDR2 YNFKEQ. The CDR3 has 17 amino acids. With 1 base removed from V and 1 base from J, the gap between germline ends came to 14 bases. CDR3 residues: CASSQGEGALAKNIQYF. CDR3 DNA: TGTGCCAGCAGCCAAGGGGAAGGGGCTTTGGCCAAAAACATTCAGTACTTC.

The CDR3 region has the DNA TGTGCCAGCAGGCCGACAGAGAACACTGAAGCTTTCTTT. Amino acids: CASRPTENTEAFF. The chain is built from TRBV28 and TRBJ1-1; possible D gene TRBD1, 5 bases. The CDR3 runs 13 residues. V was trimmed by 6 bases and J by 1 base, leaving 9 bases between them. Germline V gene lookup returns CDR1 MDHEN and CDR2 SYDVKM. The variable domain in full, completed from reference TRBV28 and TRBJ1-1, reads DVKVTQSSRYLVKRTGEKVFLECVQDMDHENMFWYRQDPGLGLRLIYFSYDVKMKEKGDIPEGYSVSREKKERFSLILESASTNQTSMYLCASRPTENTEAFFGQGTRLTVV.

This clone was detected only once. The V call is TRBV18, the J call TRBJ1-1; D is possibly TRBD1 (6 bases). From germline, CDR1 is KGHSH and CDR2 LQKENI. This CDR3 region has 14 residues. The V gene lost 0 bases and the J gene lost 7 bases, with 12 bases spanning the gap. For the CDR3, the DNA is TGTGCCAGCTCACCACCGAGGGGGAGGGGTGAAGCTTTCTTT. Its translation: CASSPPRGRGEAFF.

The chain recombines TRBV28 with TRBJ1-2; 8 nucleotides match TRBD1. Germline lookup yields CDR1 MDHEN and CDR2 SYDVKM. The CDR3 loop spans 16 amino acids. V was pared by 2 bases and J by 10 bases, with 15 bases of the junction left unmatched. The CDR3 DNA is TGTGCCAGCAGTTTACCGTCTACAGGGGGGCAAGGGATCTACACCTTC. It encodes CASSLPSTGGQGIYTF.

CDR3: CASSFSTSGRGIDTQYF. The DNA of the CDR3 is TGTGCCAGCAGCTTCTCGACTAGCGGGAGAGGAATAGATACGCAGTATTTT. The chain has TRBV5-5 and TRBJ2-3; 12 positions agree with TRBD2. The CDR3 consists of 17 residues. Per germline, CDR1 SGHKS and CDR2 YYEKEE (reference sequence). J was trimmed by 5 bases and V by 2 bases; bases with no gene match: 9.

V usage is TRBV29-1 and J usage is TRBJ2-3, with 9 bases lining up with TRBD2. This CDR3 region has 15 residues. CDR1 SQVTM and CDR2 ANQGSEA come from the germline V gene. V shed 4 bases and J 0 bases; nucleotides not matched to a gene: 5. CDR3 DNA: TGCAGCGTTGGGCGGCGGGAGGGTAGCACAGATACGCAGTATTTT. Its translation is CSVGRREGSTDTQYF.

This CDR3 reads CASSQTLQYGYTF. DNA of the CDR3: TGTGCCAGCAGTCAAACCCTTCAGTATGGCTACACCTTC. The V and J genes are TRBV6-5 and TRBJ1-2; D is uncertain. Germline V gene data show CDR1 as MNHEY and CDR2 as SVGAGI. V gave up 5 bases and J gave up 5 bases, with 12 bases separating them. CDR3 length equals 13 residues.

V usage is TRBV7-9 and J usage is TRBJ2-7, with TRBD2 as a possible D gene (5 bases). V dropped 0 bases and J dropped 4 bases, with 7 bases sitting between them. Germline V gene lookup returns CDR1 SEHNR and CDR2 FQNEAQ (reference sequence). CDR3 length equals 13 residues. CDR3 DNA: TGTGCCAGCAGCTTAGCGGGCGGGTACGAGCAGTACTTC. This codes for CASSLAGGYEQYF.

The genes are TRBV4-1 and TRBJ2-2, with 8 bases that match TRBD2. V lost 0 bases and J lost 5; bases outside the gene matches: 5. Germline loops: CDR1 MGHRA, CDR2 YSYEKL. The CDR3 runs 16 residues. CDR3 sequence: CASSQDAGGFTGELFF. For the CDR3, the DNA is TGCGCCAGCAGCCAAGACGCGGGGGGCTTTACCGGGGAGCTGTTTTTT.

This clone was detected only a few times. The V and J genes are TRBV5-1 and TRBJ1-1, with 7 bases fitting TRBD1. CDR1 and CDR2 (germline): SGHRS, YFSETQ. V trimming: 4 bases; J trimming: 2 bases; junction bases outside the gene matches: 11. The CDR3 extends over 16 amino acids. CDR3 loop: CASSPTAGTENTEAFF. For the CDR3, the DNA is TGCGCCAGCAGCCCAACTGCCGGGACAGAAAACACTGAAGCTTTCTTT.

This clone has a handful of counts. This chain uses TRBV4-2 with TRBJ2-5; maybe TRBD2 (7 bases). The CDR3 runs 14 residues. Germline CDR1 LGHNA, CDR2 YNFKEQ. V lost 4 bases to trimming and J lost 5 bases, with 14 bases between them. The CDR3 coding sequence is TGTGCCAGCAGCCTAGGAGGGGGAGGGGAGACCCAGTACTTC. As protein: CASSLGGGGETQYF.

The chain carries TRBV6-5 and TRBJ2-1; maybe TRBD2 (5 bases). Germline V CDR1 and CDR2: MNHEY, SVGAGI. The CDR3 has 16 residues. V was cut by 4 bases and J by 0 bases, with 13 bases left in between. In DNA form, the CDR3 reads TGTGCCAGCAGTTCTATCGAGCGGAGCTCCTACAATGAGCAGTTCTTC. It yields the protein CASSSIERSSYNEQFF.

This sequence joins TRBV2 and TRBJ2-5; 7 bases agree with TRBD1. CDR1 is SNHLY, CDR2 FYNNEI, per germline. Trimming at V came to 7 bases and at J to 4 bases, leaving 3 bases not matched to a gene. This CDR3 is built from 12 residues. CDR3 in DNA: TGTGCCAGCATGGCAGGGGGAGAGACCCAGTACTTC. The encoded protein is CASMAGGETQYF.

V is TRBV28 and J is TRBJ2-7; 8 bases are a match to TRBD2. The CDR3 contains 14 residues. Trimming cost V 4 bases and J 7 bases; bases outside gene matches: 9. Germline CDR1 MDHEN, CDR2 SYDVKM. The CDR3 sequence is CASSYPGGPGEQYF. Written as DNA, the CDR3 is TGTGCCAGCAGTTACCCGGGAGGGCCGGGGGAGCAGTACTTC.

This clone was seen only once. This chain uses TRBV14 with TRBJ2-7, with D maybe TRBD1 (6 bases). CDR3 length: 15 amino acids. Between the trimmed V and J ends, which lost 5 bases and 4 bases, there was a span of 18 bases. From germline, CDR1 is SGHDN and CDR2 FVKESK. In DNA, the CDR3 is TGTGCCAGCAGCAAATTAATCGGGACAATTTACGAGCAGTACTTC. Translated: CASSKLIGTIYEQYF.

The rearrangement links TRBV10-3 to TRBJ2-3; D is undetermined. The CDR3 is 13 amino acids. V dropped 3 bases and J dropped 3 bases, with 7 bases sitting between them. Germline-derived CDR1 and CDR2 are ENHRY and SYGVKD. The CDR3 DNA is TGTGCCATCAGTGATAGGAGAACAGATACGCAGTATTTT. This gives the protein CAISDRRTDTQYF.

The genes are TRBV15 and TRBJ2-1, with 9 bases that match TRBD2. Germline CDR1 reads LNHNV; CDR2 reads YYDKDF (reference sequence). V shed 0 bases, J shed 7 bases, and the junction held 7 bases outside the gene matches. The CDR3 runs to 16 residues. The CDR3, as DNA: TGTGCCACCAGCAGAGATCTCGCGGGAGGGGGGAATGAGCAGTTCTTC. Amino acid sequence: CATSRDLAGGGNEQFF.

V gene TRBV6-5 combines with J gene TRBJ2-3, with 7 bases matching TRBD1. With V trimmed by 2 bases and J by 5 bases, 4 bases remained unmatched. The CDR3 covers 14 residues. Germline V CDR1 and CDR2: MNHEY, SVGAGI. CDR3 coding DNA: TGTGCCAGCAGTTACAGGGGGCGAGGAGATACGCAGTATTTT. The encoded protein is CASSYRGRGDTQYF.

The J gene is TRBJ1-4, the V gene TRBV19, with D possibly TRBD1 on 6 matching bases. Germline CDR1 reads LNHDA; CDR2 reads SQIVND (reference sequence). This CDR3 has 16 residues. The V and J ends lost 8 bases and 4 bases respectively, with 20 bases between them. Here the CDR3 DNA reads TGTGCCAGTGCAGGGGATCGGGACCGATATAATGAAAAACTGTTTTTT. It specifies CASAGDRDRYNEKLFF.

The genes are TRBV5-1 and TRBJ2-1, with 8 bases that match TRBD1. The CDR3 contains 14 residues. Germline CDR1 reads SGHRS; CDR2 reads YFSETQ. The V and J ends lost 4 bases and 8 bases, in that order; junction bases with no gene match: 8. The CDR3, as DNA: TGCGCCAGCAGCGCGGGACAGGTTCGCGATGAGCAGTTCTTC. Amino acids: CASSAGQVRDEQFF.

The chain has TRBV2 and TRBJ2-5; no definite D call. The length of the CDR3 is 14 residues. Germline V gene lookup returns CDR1 SNHLY and CDR2 FYNNEI. Between the trimmed V and J ends, which lost 6 bases and 1 base, there was a span of 12 bases. The CDR3 DNA reads as TGTGCCAGCAGATCCGGAGCGCTCCAAGAGACCCAGTACTTC. It translates to CASRSGALQETQYF.

A single count supports this clone. The CDR3 is CASSPLKGAGELFF. CDR3 nucleotides: TGTGCCAGCTCACCCTTGAAAGGGGCCGGGGAGCTGTTTTTT. The V call is TRBV18, the J call TRBJ2-2, with D possibly TRBD1 on 5 matching bases. V lost 3 bases, J lost 6 bases, and 11 bases lay in between. CDR1 KGHSH and CDR2 LQKENI come from the germline V gene. This CDR3 contains 14 residues.

The CDR3, as DNA: TGTGCCAGCAGAACTGACAGGGGAGATGGAAACACCATATATTTT. Its protein is CASRTDRGDGNTIYF. The chain employs TRBV5-6 and TRBJ1-3; TRBD1 matches 8 bases. Germline V lookup: CDR1 SGHDT, CDR2 YYEEEE. This CDR3 spans 15 amino acids. V gave up 5 bases and J gave up 3 bases; unmatched junction bases: 7.